The rows below give T cell receptor beta chains drawn from one sample of a study of T cell responses to AZD1222 COVID-19 vaccine. Only in-frame clones appear in the TCRdb table, and some are missing; sequencing was by immunoSEQ multiplex PCR. The sample lists 100,000 to 150,000 clones, approximately 90% occurring once. Sequencing used peripheral blood, obtained on day 0 of AZD1222 vaccination. All receptors come from an adult in good health. Each CDR3 is given with its conserved first and last residue. D genes are given only for firm matches. Size is stated for part of the rows, as once, few or many counts, or as a class when the clone is expanded.

NA TRBJ2-5 TRBV9 TRBD2 TGTGCCAGCAGCGTAGCACAGCGGGGAGAGACCCAGTACTTC CASSVAQRGETQYF
NA TRBJ1-3 TRBV19 NA TGTGCCACCAACTCTCCAGGCGGAGGAAACACCATATATTTT CATNSPGGGNTIYF
NA TRBJ2-3 TRBV4-2 TRBD2 TGTGCCAGCAGCCCCTATGGGGCTAGCGGGAGGGCAGATACGCAGTATTTT CASSPYGASGRADTQYF
NA TRBJ1-2 TRBV5-4 NA TGCCAGCAGCTGTACAGGGAAGGCGGCCCTAACTATGGCTACACCTTC CQQLYREGGPNYGYTF
NA TRBJ2-1 TRBV9 TRBD2 TGTGCCAGCAGCGCGGTGGGGACTAGCAGCTACAATGAGCAGTTCTTC CASSAVGTSSYNEQFF
few TRBJ2-7 TRBV21-1 NA TGTGCCAGCAGACTCACCCCGGTGGAGCAGTACTTC CASRLTPVEQYF
NA TRBJ1-1 TRBV5-1 NA TGCGCCAGCAGCCCTGGGACGGAGAACACTGAAGCTTTCTTT CASSPGTENTEAFF
NA TRBJ2-5 TRBV30 TRBD2 TGTGCCTGGGACCGGGCTAGCGGGGGAGGGACCCAGTACTTC CAWDRASGGGTQYF
NA TRBJ2-1 TRBV5-5 TRBD2 TGTGCCAGCAGCTTGGTAGTTAGCGGGACCTTAGGTGAGCAGTTCTTC CASSLVVSGTLGEQFF
NA TRBJ1-1 TRBV7-9 NA TGTGCCAGCAGCTTGATGGGAATGAACACTGAAGCTTTCTTT CASSLMGMNTEAFF
NA TRBJ1-4 TRBV29-1 NA TGCAGCGGGCGATACGGGTCATTGAATGAAAAACTGTTTTTT CSGRYGSLNEKLFF
NA TRBJ1-2 TRBV5-1 NA TGCGCCAGCAGCTTGGATCGGGTGTTCACGGGGGGCTACACCTTC CASSLDRVFTGGYTF
NA TRBJ1-6 TRBV3-1/TRBV3-2 NA TGTGCCAGCAGCCAAGGGGGACTGCCGGGGAGCTCCTATAATTCACCCCTCCACTTT CASSQGGLPGSSYNSPLHF
NA TRBJ1-3 TRBV6-6 NA TGTGCCAGCAGTGACGGGACGGAGAGGCTGAACACCATATATTTT CASSDGTERLNTIYF
once TRBJ2-7 TRBV4-1 NA TGCGCCAGCAGCCACAGGTCTGGGGGGGAGCAGTACTTC CASSHRSGGEQYF
NA TRBJ2-3 TRBV11-3 NA TGTGCCAGCAGCTTGGGCGATACGCAGTATTTT CASSLGDTQYF
NA TRBJ1-4 TRBV27 NA TGTGCCAGCAGTTTAATGGGACGGGAAAAACTGTTTTTT CASSLMGREKLFF
NA TRBJ2-3 TRBV9 NA TGTGCCAGCAGCGCCACCGGGACCTCACTTTATTCCACAGATACGCAGTATTTT CASSATGTSLYSTDTQYF
NA TRBJ2-5 TRBV5-1 NA TGCGCCAGCAGAGCTCAGGGGACCCAAGAGACCCAGTACTTC CASRAQGTQETQYF
NA TRBJ2-2 TRBV19 TRBD1 TGTGCCAGTAGTGGGGGACAGGGAGCGAACACCGGGGAGCTGTTTTTT CASSGGQGANTGELFF
NA TRBJ2-5 TRBV7-2 NA TGTGCCAGCAGCTTAGCCAGGGAAGAGACCCAGTACTTC CASSLAREETQYF
NA TRBJ1-4 TRBV20-1 NA TGCAGTGCTAGTCCTGGGGGGTCCACTAATGAAAAACTGTTTTTT CSASPGGSTNEKLFF
many TRBJ1-1 TRBV7-3 TRBD1 TGTGCCAGCAGCTTAGGGCGAACAGGGGCCACTGAAGCTTTCTTT CASSLGRTGATEAFF
NA TRBJ1-2 TRBV6-5 NA TGTGCCAGCAGACTCCGGGAGGAGACTAACTATGGCTACACCTTC CASRLREETNYGYTF
NA TRBJ2-7 TRBV7-9 NA TGTGCCAGCAGCCACGCCTACGAGCAGTACTTC CASSHAYEQYF
NA TRBJ1-5 TRBV7-8 NA TGTGCCAGCAGCCCGATAGTGATAGGGATGGGCAATCAGCCCCAGCATTTT CASSPIVIGMGNQPQHF